One and the same sample provided the 11 T cell receptor beta chains below, sequenced in a study of blood T cell repertoires in COVID-19. Assay: immunoSEQ multiplex PCR; the TCRdb copy retains only in-frame clones and omits some. The sample has more than 250,000 clones; roughly 89% are singletons. Sequenced material: PBMCs or T cells enriched from blood (not recorded which). These receptors originate from a woman between 18 and 29 years old with acute COVID-19.

The genes are TRBV27 and TRBJ1-3; D may be TRBD1 (6 bases). CDR3 length equals 15 residues. V lost 6 bases and J lost 2, with 14 bases in between. The germline V gene has CDR1 MNHEY and CDR2 SMNVEV (reference sequence). The chain's CDR3 is CASSLTGLTGNTIYF. CDR3 in DNA: TGTGCCAGCAGCCTCACAGGGTTGACTGGAAACACCATATATTTT.

This clone was seen more than once but under ten times. The rearrangement joins TRBV6-2 or TRBV6-3 to TRBJ1-1; D not resolved. CDR1 is MNHEY, CDR2 SVGEGT, per germline. The length of the CDR3 is 14 residues. V was shortened by 0 bases and J by 1 base, with 6 bases between the two germline ends. CDR3 amino acids: CASSYSTKNTEAFF. The CDR3, as DNA: TGTGCCAGCAGTTACTCGACAAAGAACACTGAAGCTTTCTTT.

The CDR3 region has the DNA TGTGCCAGCAGTGACTCTAGCGGGAGTGGCGAGCAGTTCTTC. Encoded protein: CASSDSSGSGEQFF. The chain uses TRBV6-4 and TRBJ2-1; 9 positions match TRBD2. The CDR3 is 14 amino acids. Germline V gene lookup returns CDR1 MRHNA and CDR2 SNTAGT. V shed 0 bases, J shed 10 bases, and the junction held 4 bases outside the gene matches.

The chain couples TRBV4-3 to TRBJ1-1; D remains ambiguous. Germline CDR1 and CDR2: LGHNA and YSLEER. V gave up 1 base and J gave up 1 base, with 7 bases separating them. This CDR3 has 14 residues. The CDR3 DNA reads TGCGCCAGCAGCCAAGGGGTAGCGAACACTGAAGCTTTCTTT. Its protein product is CASSQGVANTEAFF.

The chain links TRBV18 to TRBJ1-5, with 7 bases lining up with TRBD1. Germline V gene sequence: CDR1 KGHSH, CDR2 LQKENI. The CDR3 is 15 amino acids. Germline trimming cut 4 bases from V and 2 bases from J; bases unmatched to any gene: 5. This chain's CDR3 is CASSLTGARNQPQHF. CDR3 nucleotides: TGTGCCAGCTCACTCACAGGGGCCCGCAATCAGCCCCAGCATTTT.

The gene calls are TRBV7-3 and TRBJ2-1; TRBD2 agrees at 11 bases. With 2 bases clipped from V and 0 bases from J, the junction kept 12 bases outside the gene matches. The CDR3 consists of 20 residues. In germline, CDR1 is SGHTA, CDR2 FQGTGA. The CDR3 DNA is TGTGCCAGCAGCTTAGGGGCTAGCGGGAGGAGGACGAGCTCCTACAATGAGCAGTTCTTC. Amino acid sequence: CASSLGASGRRTSSYNEQFF.

The chain is built from TRBV28 and TRBJ2-7; TRBD1 agrees at 11 bases. V trimming: 6 bases; J trimming: 4 bases; junction bases outside the gene matches: 5. CDR1 MDHEN and CDR2 SYDVKM come from the germline V gene. This CDR3 contains 14 residues. In nucleotides, the CDR3 is TGTGCCAGCAGGGGAGGGACAGGGGGATACGAGCAGTACTTC. Its protein product is CASRGGTGGYEQYF.

The CDR3 protein is CASTFGRGGVNEQFF. DNA for the CDR3: TGTGCCAGCACCTTCGGGAGGGGAGGAGTAAATGAGCAGTTCTTC. V usage is TRBV27 and J usage is TRBJ2-1; TRBD2 matches at 8 bases. The CDR3 contains 15 residues. The trim removed 7 bases at V and 7 bases at J, leaving 12 bases unmatched. In germline, CDR1 is MNHEY, CDR2 SMNVEV (reference sequence).

The chain joins TRBV10-2 to TRBJ2-1, with TRBD1 matching over 7 bases. The CDR3 is 14 residues long. V dropped 6 bases and J dropped 5; count of bases not matched to a gene: 7. CDR1 and CDR2 from the germline V gene are WSHSY and SAAADI. This chain's CDR3 is CASRPGQANNEQFF. CDR3 nucleotides: TGCGCCAGCAGGCCCGGACAGGCGAACAATGAGCAGTTCTTC.

The chain carries TRBV12-5 and TRBJ2-1, with 11 bases fitting TRBD2. V lost 5 bases to trimming and J lost 9 bases; unmatched junction nucleotides: 12. The CDR3 spans 16 residues. Per germline, CDR1 LGHNT and CDR2 FRNRAP. The CDR3 loop is CASGARGTSGSPEQFF. For the CDR3, the DNA is TGTGCTAGTGGTGCGCGAGGTACTAGCGGGAGCCCTGAGCAGTTCTTC. The full variable domain, rest sourced from reference TRBV12-5 and TRBJ2-1, is DARVTQTPRHKVTEMGQEVTMRCQPILGHNTVFWYRQTMMQGLELLAYFRNRAPLDDSGMPKDRFSAEMPDATLATLKIQPSEPRDSAVYFCASGARGTSGSPEQFFGPGTRLTVL.

This chain joins TRBV4-2 and TRBJ1-4; D may be TRBD1 (5 bases). The length of the CDR3 is 14 residues. Trimming removed 4 bases from V and 8 bases from J, with 14 bases in between. CDR1 and CDR2 (germline): LGHNA, YNFKEQ. This chain's CDR3 is CASSLAGVREKLFF. CDR3 nucleotide sequence: TGTGCCAGCAGCCTGGCGGGGGTTCGGGAAAAACTGTTTTTT.